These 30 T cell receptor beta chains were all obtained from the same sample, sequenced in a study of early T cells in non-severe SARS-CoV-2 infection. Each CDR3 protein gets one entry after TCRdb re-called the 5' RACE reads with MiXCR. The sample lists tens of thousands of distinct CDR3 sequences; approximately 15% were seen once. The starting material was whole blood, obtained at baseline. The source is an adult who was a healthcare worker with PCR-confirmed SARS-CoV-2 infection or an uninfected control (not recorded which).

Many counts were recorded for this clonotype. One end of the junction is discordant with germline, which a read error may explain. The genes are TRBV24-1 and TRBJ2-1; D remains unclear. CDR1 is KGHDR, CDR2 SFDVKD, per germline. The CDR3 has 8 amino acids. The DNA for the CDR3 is TGTGCCACCGGTGAGCAGTTCTTC. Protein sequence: CATGEQFF.

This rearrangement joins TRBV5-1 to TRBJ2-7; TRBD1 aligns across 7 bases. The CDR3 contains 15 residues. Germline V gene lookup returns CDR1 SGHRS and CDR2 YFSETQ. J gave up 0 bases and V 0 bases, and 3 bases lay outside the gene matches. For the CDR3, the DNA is TGCGCCAGCAGCTTGGTGGGACAGCACTCCTACGAGCAGTACTTC. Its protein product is CASSLVGQHSYEQYF.

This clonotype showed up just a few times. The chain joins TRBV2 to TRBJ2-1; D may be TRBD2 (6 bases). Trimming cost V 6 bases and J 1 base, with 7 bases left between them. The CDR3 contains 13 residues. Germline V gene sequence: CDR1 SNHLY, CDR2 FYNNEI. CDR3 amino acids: CASSGLSYNEQFF. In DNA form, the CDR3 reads TGTGCCAGCAGCGGACTATCCTACAATGAGCAGTTCTTC.

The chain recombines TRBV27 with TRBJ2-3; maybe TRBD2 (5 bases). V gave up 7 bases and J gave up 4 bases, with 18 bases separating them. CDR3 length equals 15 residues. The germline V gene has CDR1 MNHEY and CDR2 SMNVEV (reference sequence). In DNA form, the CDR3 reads TGTGCCAGCACCACTGGAGTAGCGCCCGCAGATACGCAGTATTTT. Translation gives CASTTGVAPADTQYF.

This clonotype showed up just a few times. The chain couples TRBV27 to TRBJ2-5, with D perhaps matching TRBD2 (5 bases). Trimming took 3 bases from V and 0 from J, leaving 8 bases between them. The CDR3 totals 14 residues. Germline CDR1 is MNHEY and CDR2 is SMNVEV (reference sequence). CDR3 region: CASSFRDHQETQYF. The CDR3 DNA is TGTGCCAGCAGTTTCCGGGATCACCAAGAGACCCAGTACTTC.

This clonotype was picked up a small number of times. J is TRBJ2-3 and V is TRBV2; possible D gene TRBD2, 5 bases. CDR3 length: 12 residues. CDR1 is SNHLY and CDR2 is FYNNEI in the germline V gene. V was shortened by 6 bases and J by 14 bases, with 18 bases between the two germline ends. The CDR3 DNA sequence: TGTGCCAGCAGCCCCTCAGGACTTTGGTGGTATTTT. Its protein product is CASSPSGLWWYF.

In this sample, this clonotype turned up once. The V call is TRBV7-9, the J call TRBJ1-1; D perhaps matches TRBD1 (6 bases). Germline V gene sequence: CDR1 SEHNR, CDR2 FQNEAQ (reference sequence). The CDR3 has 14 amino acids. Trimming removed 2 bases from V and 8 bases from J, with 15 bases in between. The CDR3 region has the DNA TGTGCCAGCAGCTTAACATATCGGGGGGCCGAAGCTTTCTTT. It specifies CASSLTYRGAEAFF.

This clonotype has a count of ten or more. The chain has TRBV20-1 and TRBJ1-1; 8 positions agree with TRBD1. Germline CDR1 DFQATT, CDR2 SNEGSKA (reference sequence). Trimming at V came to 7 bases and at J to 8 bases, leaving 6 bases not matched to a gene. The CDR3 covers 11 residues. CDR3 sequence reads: CSGRQGTEAFF. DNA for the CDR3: TGCAGTGGCAGACAGGGGACCGAAGCTTTCTTT.

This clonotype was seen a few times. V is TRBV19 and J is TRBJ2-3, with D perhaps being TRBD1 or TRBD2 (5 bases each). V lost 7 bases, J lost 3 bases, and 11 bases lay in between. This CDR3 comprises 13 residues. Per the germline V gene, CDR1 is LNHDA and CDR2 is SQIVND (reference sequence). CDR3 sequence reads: CASMPRETDTQYF. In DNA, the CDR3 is TGTGCCAGTATGCCCAGGGAGACAGATACGCAGTATTTT.

CDR3 residues: CASSQDFSYRASGGGEQFF. CDR3 coding DNA: TGTGCCAGCAGCCAAGATTTCTCATATCGGGCTAGCGGGGGGGGTGAGCAGTTCTTC. The J gene is TRBJ2-1, the V gene TRBV4-2; 12 bases match TRBD2. Germline loops: CDR1 LGHNA, CDR2 YNFKEQ. CDR3 length equals 19 residues. After removal of 0 bases from V and 9 bases from J, the junction contained 15 bases not matched to a gene.

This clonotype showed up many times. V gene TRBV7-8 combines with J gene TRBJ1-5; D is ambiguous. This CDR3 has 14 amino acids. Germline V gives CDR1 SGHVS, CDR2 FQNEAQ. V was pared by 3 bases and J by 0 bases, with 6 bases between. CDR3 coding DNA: TGTGCCAGCAGCTTTTTGGATAGCAATCAGCCCCAGCATTTT. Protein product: CASSFLDSNQPQHF.

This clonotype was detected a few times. The CDR3 is CASSLYQGNEKLFF. Here the CDR3 DNA reads TGTGCCAGCAGTTTATATCAGGGGAATGAAAAACTGTTTTTT. The chain is built from TRBV28 and TRBJ1-4; possibly TRBD1 for D (6 bases). Germline lookup yields CDR1 MDHEN and CDR2 SYDVKM. Trimming took 1 base from V and 5 from J, leaving 8 bases between them. The CDR3 runs 14 residues.

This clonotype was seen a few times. CDR3: CASTDLKHPDTQYF. Here the CDR3 DNA reads TGTGCCAGCACAGACCTAAAGCACCCAGATACGCAGTATTTT. The chain has TRBV11-2 and TRBJ2-3; no definite D call. CDR1 and CDR2 from the germline V gene are SGHAT and FQNNGV. There are 14 residues in the CDR3. V lost 7 bases and J lost 4, with 15 bases in between. The full variable domain, rest sourced from reference TRBV11-2 and TRBJ2-3, is EAGVAQSPRYKIIEKRQSVAFWCNPISGHATLYWYQQILGQGPKLLIQFQNNGVVDDSQLPKDRFSAERLKGVDSTLKIQPAKLEDSAVYLCASTDLKHPDTQYFGPGTRLTVL.

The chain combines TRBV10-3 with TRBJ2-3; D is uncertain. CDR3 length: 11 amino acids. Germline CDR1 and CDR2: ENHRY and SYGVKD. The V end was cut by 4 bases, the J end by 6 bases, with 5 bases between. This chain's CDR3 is CAISAADTQYF. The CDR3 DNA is TGTGCCATCAGTGCTGCGGATACGCAGTATTTT.

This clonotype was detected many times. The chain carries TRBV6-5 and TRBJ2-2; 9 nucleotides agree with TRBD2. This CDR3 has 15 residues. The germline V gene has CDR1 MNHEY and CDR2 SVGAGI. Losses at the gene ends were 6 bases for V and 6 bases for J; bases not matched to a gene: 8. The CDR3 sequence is CASSTSGSAPGELFF. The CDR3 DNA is TGTGCCAGCAGCACTAGCGGGTCCGCACCCGGGGAGCTGTTTTTT.

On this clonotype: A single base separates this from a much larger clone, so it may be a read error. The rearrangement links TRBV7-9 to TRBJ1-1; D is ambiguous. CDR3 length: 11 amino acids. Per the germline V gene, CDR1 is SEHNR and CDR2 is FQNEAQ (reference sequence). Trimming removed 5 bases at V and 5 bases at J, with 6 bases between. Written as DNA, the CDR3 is TGTGCCAGCAGCCACGGGACTGAAGCTTTCTTT. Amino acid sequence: CASSHGTEAFF.

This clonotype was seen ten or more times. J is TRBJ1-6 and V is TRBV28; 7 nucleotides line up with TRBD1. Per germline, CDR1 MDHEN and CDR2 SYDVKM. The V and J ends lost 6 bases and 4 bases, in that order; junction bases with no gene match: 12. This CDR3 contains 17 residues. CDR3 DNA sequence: TGTGCCAGCAGCGGCGGCAGGGGGGGGCGGTATAATTCACCCCTCCACTTT. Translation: CASSGGRGGRYNSPLHF.

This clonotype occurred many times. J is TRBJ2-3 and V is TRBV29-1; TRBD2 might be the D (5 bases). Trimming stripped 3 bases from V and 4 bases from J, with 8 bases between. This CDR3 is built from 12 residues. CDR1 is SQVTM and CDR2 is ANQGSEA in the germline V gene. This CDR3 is CSVDFSADTQYF. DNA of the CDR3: TGCAGCGTTGATTTTAGCGCAGATACGCAGTATTTT.

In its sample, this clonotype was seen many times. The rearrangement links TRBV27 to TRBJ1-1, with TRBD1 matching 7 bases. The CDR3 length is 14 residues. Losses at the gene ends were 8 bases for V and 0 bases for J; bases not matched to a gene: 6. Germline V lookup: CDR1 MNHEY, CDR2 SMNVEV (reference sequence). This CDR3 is CASRDSSMNTEAFF. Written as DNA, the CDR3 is TGTGCCAGCCGGGACAGTAGCATGAACACTGAAGCTTTCTTT.

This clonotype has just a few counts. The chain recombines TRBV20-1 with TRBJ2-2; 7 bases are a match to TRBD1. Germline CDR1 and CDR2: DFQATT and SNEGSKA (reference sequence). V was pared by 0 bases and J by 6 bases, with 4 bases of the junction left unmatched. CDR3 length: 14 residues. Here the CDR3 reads CSAREDREPGELFF. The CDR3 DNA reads TGCAGTGCTAGAGAAGACAGGGAACCCGGGGAGCTGTTTTTT.

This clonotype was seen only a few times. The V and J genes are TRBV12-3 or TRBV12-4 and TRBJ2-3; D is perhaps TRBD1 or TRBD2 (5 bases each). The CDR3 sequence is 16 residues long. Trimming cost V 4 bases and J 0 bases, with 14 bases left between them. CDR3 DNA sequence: TGTGCCAGCAGTTCCCAGGGAGCGCTGAGCACAGATACGCAGTATTTT. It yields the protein CASSSQGALSTDTQYF.

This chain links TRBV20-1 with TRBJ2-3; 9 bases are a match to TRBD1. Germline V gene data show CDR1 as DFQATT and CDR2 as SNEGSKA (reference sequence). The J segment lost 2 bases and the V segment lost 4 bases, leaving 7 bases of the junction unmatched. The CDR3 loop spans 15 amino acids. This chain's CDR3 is CSATRGQGYTDTQYF. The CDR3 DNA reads TGCAGTGCTACTCGTGGACAGGGGTACACAGATACGCAGTATTTT.

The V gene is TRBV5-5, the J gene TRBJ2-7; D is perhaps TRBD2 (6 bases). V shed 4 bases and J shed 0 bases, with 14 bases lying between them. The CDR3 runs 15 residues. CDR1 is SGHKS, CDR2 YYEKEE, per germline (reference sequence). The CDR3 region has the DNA TGTGCCAGCAGCCCGTACCGGGGGAGCTCCTACGAGCAGTACTTC. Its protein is CASSPYRGSSYEQYF.

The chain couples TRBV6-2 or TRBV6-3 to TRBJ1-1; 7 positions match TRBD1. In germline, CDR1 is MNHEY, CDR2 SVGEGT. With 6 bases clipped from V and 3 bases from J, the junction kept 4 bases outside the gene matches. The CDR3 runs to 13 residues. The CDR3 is CASRLDRDTEAFF. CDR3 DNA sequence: TGTGCCAGCAGACTCGACAGGGACACTGAAGCTTTCTTT.

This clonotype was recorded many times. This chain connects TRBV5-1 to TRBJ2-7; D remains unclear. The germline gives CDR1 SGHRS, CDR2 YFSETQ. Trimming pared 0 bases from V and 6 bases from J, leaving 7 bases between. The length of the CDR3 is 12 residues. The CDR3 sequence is CASSLEGREQYF. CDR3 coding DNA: TGCGCCAGCAGCTTGGAGGGCCGCGAGCAGTACTTC.

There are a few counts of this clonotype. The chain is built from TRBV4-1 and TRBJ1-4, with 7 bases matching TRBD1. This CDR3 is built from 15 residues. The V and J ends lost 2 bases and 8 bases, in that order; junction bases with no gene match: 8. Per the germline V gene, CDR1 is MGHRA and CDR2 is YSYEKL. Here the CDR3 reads CASSQTRDSLEKLFF. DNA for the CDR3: TGCGCCAGCAGCCAAACCCGGGACAGCCTAGAAAAACTGTTTTTT.

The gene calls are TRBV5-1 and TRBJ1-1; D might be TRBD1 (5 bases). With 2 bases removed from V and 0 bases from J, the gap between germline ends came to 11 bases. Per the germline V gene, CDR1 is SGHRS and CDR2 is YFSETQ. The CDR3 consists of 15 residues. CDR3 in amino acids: CASSFTGDMNTEAFF. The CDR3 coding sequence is TGCGCCAGCAGCTTTACAGGAGACATGAACACTGAAGCTTTCTTT.

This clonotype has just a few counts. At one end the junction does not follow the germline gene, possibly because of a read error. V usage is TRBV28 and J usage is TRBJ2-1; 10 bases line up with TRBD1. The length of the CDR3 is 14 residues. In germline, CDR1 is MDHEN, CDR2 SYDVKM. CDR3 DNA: TGTGCCAGCAGTATTGAACCTCGGGACAGGGGTCTTGTCTTC. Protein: CASSIEPRDRGLVF.

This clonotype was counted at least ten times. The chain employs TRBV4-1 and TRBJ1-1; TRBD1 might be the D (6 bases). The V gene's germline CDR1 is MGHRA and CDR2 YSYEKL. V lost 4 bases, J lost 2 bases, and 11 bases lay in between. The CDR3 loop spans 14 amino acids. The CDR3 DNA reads TGCGCCAGCAGCCCGGAGACAGGCAACACTGAAGCTTTCTTT. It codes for CASSPETGNTEAFF.

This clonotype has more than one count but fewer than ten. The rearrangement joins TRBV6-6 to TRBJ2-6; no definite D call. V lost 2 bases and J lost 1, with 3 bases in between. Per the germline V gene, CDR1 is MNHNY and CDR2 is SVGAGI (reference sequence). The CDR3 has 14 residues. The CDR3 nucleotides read TGTGCCAGCAGTTACGATTCTGGGGCCAACGTCCTGACTTTC. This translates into CASSYDSGANVLTF.